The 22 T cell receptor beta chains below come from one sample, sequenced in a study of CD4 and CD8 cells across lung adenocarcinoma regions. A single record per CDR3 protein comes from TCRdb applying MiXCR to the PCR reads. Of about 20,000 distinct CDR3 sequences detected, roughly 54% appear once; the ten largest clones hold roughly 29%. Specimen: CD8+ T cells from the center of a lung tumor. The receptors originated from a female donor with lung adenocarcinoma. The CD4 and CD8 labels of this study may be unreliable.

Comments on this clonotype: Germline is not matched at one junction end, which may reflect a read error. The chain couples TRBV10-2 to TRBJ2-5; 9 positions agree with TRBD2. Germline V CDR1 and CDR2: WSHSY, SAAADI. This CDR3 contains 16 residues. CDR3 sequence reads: CASRGGGGWAQETQYF. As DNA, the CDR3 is TGCGCCAGCAGGGGCGGGGGGGGGTGGGCCCAAGAGACGCAGTACTTC.

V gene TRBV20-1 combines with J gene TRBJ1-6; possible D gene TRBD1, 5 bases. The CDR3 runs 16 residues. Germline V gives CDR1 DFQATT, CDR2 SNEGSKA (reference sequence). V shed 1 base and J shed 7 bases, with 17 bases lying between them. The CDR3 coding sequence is TGCAGTGCTAGAGCCGCAGGGAACGCTCAGAATTCACCCCTCCACTTT. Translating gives CSARAAGNAQNSPLHF.

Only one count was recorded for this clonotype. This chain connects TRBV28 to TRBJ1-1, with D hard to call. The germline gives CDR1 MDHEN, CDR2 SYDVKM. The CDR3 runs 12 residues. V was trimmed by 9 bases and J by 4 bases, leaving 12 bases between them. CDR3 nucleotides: TGTGCCAGTGGAGGACTGGGCACTGAAGCTTTCTTT. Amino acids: CASGGLGTEAFF.

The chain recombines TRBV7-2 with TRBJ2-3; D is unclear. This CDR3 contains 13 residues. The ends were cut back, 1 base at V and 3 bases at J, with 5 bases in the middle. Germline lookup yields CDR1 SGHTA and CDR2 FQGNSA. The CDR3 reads CASSLGTTDTQYF. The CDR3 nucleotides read TGTGCCAGCAGCTTAGGGACGACAGATACGCAGTATTTT.

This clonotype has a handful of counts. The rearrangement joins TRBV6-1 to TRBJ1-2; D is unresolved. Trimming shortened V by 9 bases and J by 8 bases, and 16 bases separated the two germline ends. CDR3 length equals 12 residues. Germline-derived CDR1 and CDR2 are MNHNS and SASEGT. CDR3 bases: TGTGCCAGTAGGACCCCCCGCTGGGGCTACACCTTC. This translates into CASRTPRWGYTF.

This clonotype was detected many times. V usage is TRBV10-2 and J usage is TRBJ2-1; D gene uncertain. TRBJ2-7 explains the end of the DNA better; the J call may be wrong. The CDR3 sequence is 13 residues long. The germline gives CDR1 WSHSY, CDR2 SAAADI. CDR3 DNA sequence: TGCGCCAGCAGTGAACAGTCAGACTACGAGCAGTACTTC. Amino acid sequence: CASSEQSDYEQYF.

CDR3 sequence reads: CASSGGGRTKKTQYF. CDR3 DNA sequence: TGTGCCAGCAGTGGCGGGGGCCGTACCAAAAAGACCCAGTACTTC. The rearrangement uses TRBV6-1 and TRBJ2-5; D possibly corresponds to TRBD2 (7 bases). This CDR3 has 15 amino acids. The germline V gene has CDR1 MNHNS and CDR2 SASEGT. V was shortened by 4 bases and J by 6 bases, with 18 bases between the two germline ends.

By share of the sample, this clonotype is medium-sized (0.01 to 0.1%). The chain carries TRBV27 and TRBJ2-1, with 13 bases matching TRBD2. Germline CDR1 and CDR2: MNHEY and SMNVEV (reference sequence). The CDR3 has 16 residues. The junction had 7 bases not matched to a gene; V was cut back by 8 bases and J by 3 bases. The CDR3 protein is CASLQGTSGIYNEQFF. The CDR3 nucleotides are TGTGCCAGCCTACAAGGGACTAGCGGGATCTACAATGAGCAGTTCTTC.

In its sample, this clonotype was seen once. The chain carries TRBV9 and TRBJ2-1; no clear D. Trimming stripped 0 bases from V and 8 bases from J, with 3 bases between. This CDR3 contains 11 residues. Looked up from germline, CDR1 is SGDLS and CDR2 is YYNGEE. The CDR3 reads CASSVGHEQFF. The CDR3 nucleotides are TGTGCCAGCAGCGTAGGGCATGAGCAGTTCTTC. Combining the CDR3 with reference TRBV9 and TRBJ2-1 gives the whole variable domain DSGVTQTPKHLITATGQRVTLRCSPRSGDLSVYWYQQSLDQGLQFLIQYYNGEERAKGNILERFSAQQFPDLHSELNLSSLELGDSALYFCASSVGHEQFFGPGTRLTVL.

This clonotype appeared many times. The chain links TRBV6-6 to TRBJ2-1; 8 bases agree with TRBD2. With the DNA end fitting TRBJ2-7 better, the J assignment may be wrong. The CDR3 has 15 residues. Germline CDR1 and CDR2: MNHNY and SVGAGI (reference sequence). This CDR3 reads CASSLGLEGTYEQYF. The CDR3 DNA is TGTGCCAGCAGTTTGGGACTAGAGGGTACCTACGAGCAGTACTTC.

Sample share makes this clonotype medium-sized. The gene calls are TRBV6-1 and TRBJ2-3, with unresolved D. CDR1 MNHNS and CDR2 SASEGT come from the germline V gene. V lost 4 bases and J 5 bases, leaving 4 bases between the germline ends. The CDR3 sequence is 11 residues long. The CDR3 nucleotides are TGTGCCAGCAGTGTAAGAGATACGCAGTATTTT. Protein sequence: CASSVRDTQYF.

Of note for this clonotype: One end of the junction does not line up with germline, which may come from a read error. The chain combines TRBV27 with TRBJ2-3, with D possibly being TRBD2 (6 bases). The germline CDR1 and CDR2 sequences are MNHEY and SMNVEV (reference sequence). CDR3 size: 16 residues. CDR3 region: CASSAPGTGGTDEQFF. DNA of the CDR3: TGTGCCAGCAGCGCTCCGGGGACTGGCGGCACTGATGAGCAGTTTTTT.

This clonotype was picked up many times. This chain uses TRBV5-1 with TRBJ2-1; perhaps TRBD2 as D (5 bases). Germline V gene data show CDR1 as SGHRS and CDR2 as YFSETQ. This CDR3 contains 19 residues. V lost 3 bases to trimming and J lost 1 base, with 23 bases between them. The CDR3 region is CASSWGGRFNARSYNEQFF. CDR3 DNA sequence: TGCGCCAGCAGCTGGGGTGGGAGATTTAATGCGCGGTCCTACAATGAGCAGTTCTTC.

The CDR3 region is CASSPNVAGKSYEQYF. CDR3 DNA: TGCGCCAGCAGCCCCAACGTAGCGGGAAAGTCCTACGAGCAGTACTTC. V is TRBV5-1 and J is TRBJ2-7, with 8 bases that match TRBD2. The CDR3 is 16 amino acids. The V segment lost 4 bases and the J segment 1 base; nucleotides outside the gene matches: 10. The germline CDR1 and CDR2 sequences are SGHRS and YFSETQ.

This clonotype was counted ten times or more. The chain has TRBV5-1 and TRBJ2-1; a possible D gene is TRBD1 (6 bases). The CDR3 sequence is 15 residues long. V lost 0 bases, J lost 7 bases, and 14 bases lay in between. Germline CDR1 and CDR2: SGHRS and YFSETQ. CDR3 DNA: TGCGCCAGCAGCTTGGAAGTAGGGGGATGGAATGAGCAGTTCTTC. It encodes CASSLEVGGWNEQFF.

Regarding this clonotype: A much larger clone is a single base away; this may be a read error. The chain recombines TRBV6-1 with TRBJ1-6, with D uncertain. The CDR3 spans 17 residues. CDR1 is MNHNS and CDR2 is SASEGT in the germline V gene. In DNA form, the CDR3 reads TGTGCCAGCAGGGAACGAGTCTTATGGGCAGTAAATTCACCCCTCCAATTT. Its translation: CASRERVLWAVNSPLQF.

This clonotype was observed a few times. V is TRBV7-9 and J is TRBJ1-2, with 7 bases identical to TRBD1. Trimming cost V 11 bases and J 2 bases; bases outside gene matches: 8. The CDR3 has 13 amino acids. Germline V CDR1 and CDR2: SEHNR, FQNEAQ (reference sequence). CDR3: CAGRGPGNYGYTF. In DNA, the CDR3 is TGTGCCGGGAGGGGGCCGGGAAACTATGGCTACACCTTC.

CDR3 loop: CAWTLQGAGEKLFF. The CDR3 nucleotides are TGTGCCTGGACCTTACAGGGGGCCGGTGAAAAACTGTTTTTT. This sequence joins TRBV30 and TRBJ1-4; TRBD1 matches 9 bases. Trimming at V came to 4 bases and at J to 7 bases, leaving 7 bases not matched to a gene. The CDR3 runs to 14 residues. Germline CDR1 is GTSNPN and CDR2 is SVGIG (reference sequence).

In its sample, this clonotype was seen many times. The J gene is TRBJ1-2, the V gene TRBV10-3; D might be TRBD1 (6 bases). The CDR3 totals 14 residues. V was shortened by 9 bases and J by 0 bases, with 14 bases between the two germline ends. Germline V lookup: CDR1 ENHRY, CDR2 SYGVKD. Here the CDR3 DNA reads TGTGCCATTGGAAGGGACATCACTAACTATGGCTACACCTTC. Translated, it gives CAIGRDITNYGYTF.

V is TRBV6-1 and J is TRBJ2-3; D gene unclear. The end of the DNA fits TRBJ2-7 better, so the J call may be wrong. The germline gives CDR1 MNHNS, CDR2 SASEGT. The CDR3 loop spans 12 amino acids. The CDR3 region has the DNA TGTGCCAGCAGGGAATCGAAGGATACGCAGTACTTC. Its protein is CASRESKDTQYF.

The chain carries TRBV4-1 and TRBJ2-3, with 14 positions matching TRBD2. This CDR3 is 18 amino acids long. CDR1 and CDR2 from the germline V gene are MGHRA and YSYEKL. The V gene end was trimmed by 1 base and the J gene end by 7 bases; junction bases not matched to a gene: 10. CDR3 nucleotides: TGCGCCAGCAGCCAAGTATCCGGGACTAGCGGGAGTTCGAATACGCAGTATTTT. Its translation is CASSQVSGTSGSSNTQYF.

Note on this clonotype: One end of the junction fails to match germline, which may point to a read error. CDR3 coding DNA: TGCGGCAGCTCGGGGCTGTGGGCTAAAAATACGCAGTACTTC. It codes for CGSSGLWAKNTQYF. The chain carries TRBV10-1 and TRBJ2-4; D is possibly TRBD1 or TRBD2 (5 bases each). The CDR3 spans 14 residues. Looked up from germline, CDR1 is WNHNN and CDR2 is SYGVQD (reference sequence).